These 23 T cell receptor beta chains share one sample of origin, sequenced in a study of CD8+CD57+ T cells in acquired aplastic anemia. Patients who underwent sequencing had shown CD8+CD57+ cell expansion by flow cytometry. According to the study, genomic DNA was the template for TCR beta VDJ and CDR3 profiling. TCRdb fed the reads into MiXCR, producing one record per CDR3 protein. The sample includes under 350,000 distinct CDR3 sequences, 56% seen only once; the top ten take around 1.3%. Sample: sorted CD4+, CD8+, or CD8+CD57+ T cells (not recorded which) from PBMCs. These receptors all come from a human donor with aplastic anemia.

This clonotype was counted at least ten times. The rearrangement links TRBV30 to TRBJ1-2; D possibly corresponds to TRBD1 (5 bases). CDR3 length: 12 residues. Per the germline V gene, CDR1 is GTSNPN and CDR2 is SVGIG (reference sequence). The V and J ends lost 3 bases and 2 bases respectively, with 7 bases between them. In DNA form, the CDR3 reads TGTGCCTGGAGGACAGCGAACTATGGCTACACCTTC. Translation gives CAWRTANYGYTF.

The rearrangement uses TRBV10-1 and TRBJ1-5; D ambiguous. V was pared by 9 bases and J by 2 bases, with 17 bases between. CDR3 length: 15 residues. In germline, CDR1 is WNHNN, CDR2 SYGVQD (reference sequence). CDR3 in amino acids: CASRERFRGNQPQHF. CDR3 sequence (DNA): TGCGCCAGTAGGGAGAGGTTCCGGGGCAATCAGCCCCAGCATTTT.

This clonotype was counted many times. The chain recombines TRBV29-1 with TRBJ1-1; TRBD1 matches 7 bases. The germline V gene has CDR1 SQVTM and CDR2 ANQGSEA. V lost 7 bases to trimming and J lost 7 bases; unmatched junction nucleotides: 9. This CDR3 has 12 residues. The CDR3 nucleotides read TGCAGCGGGGGAGGGGGCGTGATTGAAGCTTTCTTT. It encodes CSGGGGVIEAFF.

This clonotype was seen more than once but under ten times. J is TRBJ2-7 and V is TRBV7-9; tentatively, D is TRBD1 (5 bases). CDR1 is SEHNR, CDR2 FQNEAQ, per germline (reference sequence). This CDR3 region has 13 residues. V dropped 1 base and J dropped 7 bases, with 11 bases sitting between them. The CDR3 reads CASSLVRVEEQYF. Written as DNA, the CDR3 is TGTGCCAGCAGCTTAGTCAGGGTGGAGGAGCAGTACTTC.

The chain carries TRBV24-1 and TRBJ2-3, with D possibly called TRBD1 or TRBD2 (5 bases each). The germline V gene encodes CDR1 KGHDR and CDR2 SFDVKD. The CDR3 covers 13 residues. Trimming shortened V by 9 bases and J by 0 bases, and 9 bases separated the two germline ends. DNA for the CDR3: TGTGCCACCCGGGACCCAAGCACAGATACGCAGTATTTT. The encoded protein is CATRDPSTDTQYF.

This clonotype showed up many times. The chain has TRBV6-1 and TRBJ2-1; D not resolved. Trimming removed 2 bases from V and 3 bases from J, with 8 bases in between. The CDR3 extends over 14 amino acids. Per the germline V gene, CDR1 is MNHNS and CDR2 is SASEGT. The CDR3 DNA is TGTGCCAGCAGTGAAAGCCTAGGCTACAATGAGCAGTTCTTC. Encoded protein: CASSESLGYNEQFF.

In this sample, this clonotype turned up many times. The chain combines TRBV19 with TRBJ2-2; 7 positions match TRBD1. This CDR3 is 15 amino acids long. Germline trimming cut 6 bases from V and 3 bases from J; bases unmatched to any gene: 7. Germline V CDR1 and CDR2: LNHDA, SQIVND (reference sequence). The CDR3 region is CASSRGGIDTGELFF. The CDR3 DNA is TGTGCCAGTAGCCGAGGGGGCATAGACACCGGGGAGCTGTTTTTT.

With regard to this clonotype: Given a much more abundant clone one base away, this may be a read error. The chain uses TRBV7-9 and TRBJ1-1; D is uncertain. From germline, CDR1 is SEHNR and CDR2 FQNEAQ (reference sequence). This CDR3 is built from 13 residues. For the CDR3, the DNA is TGTGCCTGCAGCTGGGAGGGAGAAACTGAAGCTTTCTTT. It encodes CACSWEGETEAFF.

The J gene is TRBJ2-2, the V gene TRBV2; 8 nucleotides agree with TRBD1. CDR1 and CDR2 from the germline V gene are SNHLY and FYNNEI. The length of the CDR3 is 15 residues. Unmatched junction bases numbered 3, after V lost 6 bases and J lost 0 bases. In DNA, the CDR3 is TGTGCCAGCAGGCCGACAGGGGCGAACACCGGGGAGCTGTTTTTT. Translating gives CASRPTGANTGELFF.

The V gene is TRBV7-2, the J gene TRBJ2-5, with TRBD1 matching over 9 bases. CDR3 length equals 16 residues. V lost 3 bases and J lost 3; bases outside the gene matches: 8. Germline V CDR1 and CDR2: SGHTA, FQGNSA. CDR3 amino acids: CASSLLTRQGEETQYF. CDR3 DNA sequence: TGTGCCAGCAGCTTGCTCACTCGACAGGGGGAAGAGACCCAGTACTTC.

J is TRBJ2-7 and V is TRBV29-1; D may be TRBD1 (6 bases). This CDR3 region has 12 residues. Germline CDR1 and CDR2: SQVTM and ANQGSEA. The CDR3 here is CSGIQGSYEQYF. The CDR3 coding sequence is TGCAGTGGTATACAGGGCTCCTACGAGCAGTACTTC.

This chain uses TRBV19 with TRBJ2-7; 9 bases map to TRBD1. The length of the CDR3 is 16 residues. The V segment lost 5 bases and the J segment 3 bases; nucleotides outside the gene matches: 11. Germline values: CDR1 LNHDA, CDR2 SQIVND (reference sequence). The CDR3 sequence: CASSSRTTGGFYEQYF. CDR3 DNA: TGTGCCAGTAGTTCCCGAACGACAGGGGGGTTCTACGAGCAGTACTTC.

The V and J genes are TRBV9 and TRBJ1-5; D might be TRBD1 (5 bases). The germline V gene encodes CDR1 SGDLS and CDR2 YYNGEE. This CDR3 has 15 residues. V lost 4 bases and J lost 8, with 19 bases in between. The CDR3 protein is CASSRTSGGVEPQHF. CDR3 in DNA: TGTGCCAGCAGCCGGACTAGCGGGGGGGTTGAGCCCCAGCATTTT. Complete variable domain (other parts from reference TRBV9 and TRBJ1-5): DSGVTQTPKHLITATGQRVTLRCSPRSGDLSVYWYQQSLDQGLQFLIQYYNGEERAKGNILERFSAQQFPDLHSELNLSSLELGDSALYFCASSRTSGGVEPQHFGDGTRLSIL.

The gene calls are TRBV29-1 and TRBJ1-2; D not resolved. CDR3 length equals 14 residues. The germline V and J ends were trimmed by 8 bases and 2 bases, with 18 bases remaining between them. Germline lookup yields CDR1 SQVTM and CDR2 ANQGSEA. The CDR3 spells CSTEDAEQNYGYTF. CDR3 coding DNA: TGCAGCACGGAAGATGCGGAACAGAACTATGGCTACACCTTC. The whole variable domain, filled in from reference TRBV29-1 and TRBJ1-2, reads SAVISQKPSRDICQRGTSLTIQCQVDSQVTMMFWYRQQPGQSLTLIATANQGSEATYESGFVIDKFPISRPNLTFSTLTVSNMSPEDSSIYLCSTEDAEQNYGYTFGSGTRLTVV.

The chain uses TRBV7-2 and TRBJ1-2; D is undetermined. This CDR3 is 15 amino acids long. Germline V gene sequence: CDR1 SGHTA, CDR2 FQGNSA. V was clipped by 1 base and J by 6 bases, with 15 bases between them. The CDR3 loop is CASSLGSLGPDGYTF. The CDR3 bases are TGTGCCAGCAGCTTAGGATCCTTAGGCCCAGATGGCTACACCTTC.

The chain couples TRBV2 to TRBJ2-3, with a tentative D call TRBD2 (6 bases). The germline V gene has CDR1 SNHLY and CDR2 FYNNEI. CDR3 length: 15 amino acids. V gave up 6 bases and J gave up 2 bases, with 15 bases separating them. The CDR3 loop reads CASSGLSVYTDTQYF. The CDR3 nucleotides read TGTGCCAGCAGCGGACTATCGGTTTACACAGATACGCAGTATTTT.

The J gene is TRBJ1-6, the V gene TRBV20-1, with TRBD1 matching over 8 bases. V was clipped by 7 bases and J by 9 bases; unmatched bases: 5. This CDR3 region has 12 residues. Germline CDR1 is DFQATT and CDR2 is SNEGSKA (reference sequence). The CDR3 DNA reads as TGCAGTGACAGACAGGGGACTTCACCCCTCCACTTT. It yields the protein CSDRQGTSPLHF.

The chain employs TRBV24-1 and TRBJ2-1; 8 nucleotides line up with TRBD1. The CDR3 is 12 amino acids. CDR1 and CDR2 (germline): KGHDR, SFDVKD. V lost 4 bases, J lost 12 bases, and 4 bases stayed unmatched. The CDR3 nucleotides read TGTGCCACCAGTGACCCCGGACAGGGGCAGTTCTTC. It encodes CATSDPGQGQFF.

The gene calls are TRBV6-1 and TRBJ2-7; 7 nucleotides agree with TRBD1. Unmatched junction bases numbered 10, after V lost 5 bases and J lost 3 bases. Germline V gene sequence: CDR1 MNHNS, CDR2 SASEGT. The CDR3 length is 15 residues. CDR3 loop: CASSNPGGWIYEQYF. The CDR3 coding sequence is TGTGCCAGCAGTAACCCAGGGGGTTGGATCTACGAGCAGTACTTC.

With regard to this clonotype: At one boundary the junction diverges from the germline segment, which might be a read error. The CDR3 DNA is TGTGCCAGCAGTACTTGGACAGGGGGCAACGTCCTGACTTTC. Protein product: CASSTWTGGNVLTF. The V and J genes are TRBV12-3 or TRBV12-4 and TRBJ2-6; 10 bases line up with TRBD1. The CDR3 runs to 14 residues.

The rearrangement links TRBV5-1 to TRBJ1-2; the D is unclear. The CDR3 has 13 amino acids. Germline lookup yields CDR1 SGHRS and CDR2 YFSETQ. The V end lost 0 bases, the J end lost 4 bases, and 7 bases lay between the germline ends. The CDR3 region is CASSLGQIYGYTF. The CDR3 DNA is TGCGCCAGCAGCTTGGGGCAGATCTATGGCTACACCTTC.

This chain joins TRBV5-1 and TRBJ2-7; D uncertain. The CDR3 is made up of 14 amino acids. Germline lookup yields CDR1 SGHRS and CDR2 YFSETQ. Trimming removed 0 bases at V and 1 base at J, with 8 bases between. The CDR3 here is CASSLGALSYEQYF. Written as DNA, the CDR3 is TGCGCCAGCAGCTTGGGGGCATTGTCCTACGAGCAGTACTTC.

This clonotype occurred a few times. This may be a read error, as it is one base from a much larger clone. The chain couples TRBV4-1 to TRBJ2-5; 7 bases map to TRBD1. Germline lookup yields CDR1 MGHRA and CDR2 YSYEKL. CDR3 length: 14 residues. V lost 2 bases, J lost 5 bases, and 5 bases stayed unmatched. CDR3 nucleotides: TGCGCCAGCAGCCAAAGCAGGGGGACGGAGACCCAGTACTTC. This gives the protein CASSQSRGTETQYF.